One and the same sample provided the 20 T cell receptor beta chains below, sequenced in a study of response to subunit inactivated influenza vaccine. One entry per CDR3 protein, called by TCRdb with MiXCR from the RT-PCR reads. This table holds roughly 540,000 distinct CDR3 sequences, approximately 22% found once. These data were also filed under a second study, of T cells expressing NK-cell markers. From that paper: Libraries used 5'RACE template switching adding universal primer site and UMIs.

The specimen comprised CD4+ T cells sorted from PBMCs, sampled approximately 12 days after vaccination. The receptor source for this set is a man aged 45-60 years who received an inactivated influenza vaccine.

V gene TRBV4-3 combines with J gene TRBJ2-3; 8 nucleotides agree with TRBD2. J was trimmed by 2 bases and V by 0 bases; bases with no gene match: 13. Germline V lookup: CDR1 LGHNA, CDR2 YSLEER. CDR3 size: 19 residues. CDR3: CASSQDLPIAGPYTDTQYF. The CDR3 DNA sequence: TGCGCCAGCAGCCAAGATCTGCCAATAGCGGGGCCGTACACAGATACGCAGTATTTT.

V gene TRBV9 combines with J gene TRBJ2-7, with 10 bases aligning to TRBD1. Germline V gene sequence: CDR1 SGDLS, CDR2 YYNGEE. CDR3 size: 16 residues. V was pared by 0 bases and J by 2 bases, with 5 bases of the junction left unmatched. The CDR3 nucleotides are TGTGCCAGCAGCGTAGGGCCGGGACAGGGGCCCTACGAGCAGTACTTC. Its translation: CASSVGPGQGPYEQYF.

This clonotype was seen a few times. The chain joins TRBV10-3 to TRBJ2-3; D is unclear. The CDR3 is 14 amino acids. Trimming removed 6 bases at V and 6 bases at J, with 16 bases between. The germline V gene encodes CDR1 ENHRY and CDR2 SYGVKD. The CDR3 nucleotides read TGTGCCATCAGGACCTCTAGGGAAGGGGATACGCAGTATTTT. Amino acid sequence: CAIRTSREGDTQYF.

This clonotype has a handful of counts. The J gene is TRBJ2-7, the V gene TRBV29-1; 9 nucleotides match TRBD2. J lost 3 bases, V lost 5 bases, and 8 bases had no gene match. This CDR3 has 14 residues. Germline V lookup: CDR1 SQVTM, CDR2 ANQGSEA. Here the CDR3 DNA reads TGCAGCGTTTTCGTACTAGCGGGTTTCTACGAGCAGTACTTC. Translation: CSVFVLAGFYEQYF.

The chain uses TRBV20-1 and TRBJ2-7, with TRBD2 identical over 11 bases. CDR3 length: 16 residues. CDR1 is DFQATT and CDR2 is SNEGSKA in the germline V gene (reference sequence). Trimming cost V 6 bases and J 6 bases; bases outside gene matches: 16. The CDR3 DNA follows: TGCAGTGCGCGTAAACTAGCGGGAGCGTATATGGGCGAGCAGTACTTC. This encodes CSARKLAGAYMGEQYF.

This chain connects TRBV7-9 to TRBJ2-7; the match to TRBD2 covers 10 bases. Trimming removed 3 bases from V and 7 bases from J; junction bases left unmatched: 6. The CDR3 runs to 14 residues. Germline V gene lookup returns CDR1 SEHNR and CDR2 FQNEAQ (reference sequence). The CDR3 nucleotides read TGTGCCAGCAGCTTCCTAGCGGGAGTGGGAGAGCAGTACTTC. This translates into CASSFLAGVGEQYF.

Only a few counts were recorded for this clonotype. The V call is TRBV27, the J call TRBJ2-5, with TRBD2 identical over 9 bases. This CDR3 region has 13 residues. Losses at the gene ends were 7 bases for V and 4 bases for J; bases not matched to a gene: 4. Germline V lookup: CDR1 MNHEY, CDR2 SMNVEV (reference sequence). The CDR3 DNA is TGTGCCAGCAAACTAGCGGGTAGAGAGACCCAGTACTTC. This gives the protein CASKLAGRETQYF.

This clonotype was counted between two and nine times. The chain carries TRBV3-1 and TRBJ2-1; 7 bases match TRBD2. The CDR3 extends over 14 amino acids. Germline V lookup: CDR1 LGHDT, CDR2 YNNKEL (reference sequence). The V and J ends lost 6 bases and 7 bases, in that order; junction bases with no gene match: 9. The CDR3, as DNA: TGTGCCAGCAGTCCGGGACTAAAGAGGAATGAGCAGTTCTTC. Its translation is CASSPGLKRNEQFF.

V is TRBV29-1 and J is TRBJ2-7; 7 bases are shared with TRBD1. This CDR3 contains 12 residues. Germline V gene lookup returns CDR1 SQVTM and CDR2 ANQGSEA. The CDR3 DNA reads as TGCAGGGGGGACAGCTCTACCTACGAGCAGTACTTC. It specifies CRGDSSTYEQYF.

This clonotype was observed a handful of times. The J gene is TRBJ2-3, the V gene TRBV20-1; the D is unclear. Germline-derived CDR1 and CDR2 are DFQATT and SNEGSKA (reference sequence). Trimming removed 4 bases from V and 2 bases from J, with 13 bases in between. CDR3 size: 14 residues. CDR3 residues: CSATTRVSTDTQYF. CDR3 nucleotide sequence: TGCAGTGCTACAACTCGGGTATCCACAGATACGCAGTATTTT.

This clonotype was seen a few times. The V gene is TRBV5-1, the J gene TRBJ2-7; tentatively, D is TRBD2 (6 bases). The V end was cut by 6 bases, the J end by 2 bases, with 15 bases between. The CDR3 is 14 amino acids. Germline loops: CDR1 SGHRS, CDR2 YFSETQ. The CDR3 DNA sequence: TGCGCCAGCATGCGCGGGGATTCAACCTACGAGCAGTACTTC. Amino acids: CASMRGDSTYEQYF.

In this sample, this clonotype turned up a few times. The V and J genes are TRBV5-1 and TRBJ2-3; D perhaps matches TRBD2 (5 bases). Looked up from germline, CDR1 is SGHRS and CDR2 is YFSETQ. The CDR3 is 15 amino acids. Trimming removed 2 bases from V and 3 bases from J, with 13 bases in between. CDR3 residues: CASSLGQAGTDTQYF. CDR3 bases: TGCGCCAGCAGCTTAGGGCAGGCGGGTACAGATACGCAGTATTTT.

The rearrangement uses TRBV5-1 and TRBJ1-1; D unresolved. Germline CDR1 is SGHRS and CDR2 is YFSETQ. Deletions cut 0 bases from V and 4 bases from J, with 13 bases between. This CDR3 is built from 15 residues. The CDR3 DNA reads as TGCGCCAGCAGCTTGGTGGGCGTTTTAGGCACTGAAGCTTTCTTT. This gives the protein CASSLVGVLGTEAFF. Full variable domain (outside the CDR3, taken from reference TRBV5-1 and TRBJ1-1): KAGVTQTPRYLIKTRGQQVTLSCSPISGHRSVSWYQQTPGQGLQFLFEYFSETQRNKGNFPGRFSGRQFSNSRSEMNVSTLELGDSALYLCASSLVGVLGTEAFFGQGTRLTVV.

This clonotype occurred a few times. The chain is built from TRBV4-1 and TRBJ2-2; D unresolved. The V gene lost 4 bases and the J gene lost 6 bases, with 18 bases spanning the gap. Germline CDR1 is MGHRA and CDR2 is YSYEKL. This CDR3 comprises 16 residues. CDR3 sequence (DNA): TGCGCCAGCAGCCGGAGTAACCTAAGGTCGCCCGGGGAGCTGTTTTTT. Translating gives CASSRSNLRSPGELFF.

This chain connects TRBV7-2 to TRBJ2-3; D possibly corresponds to TRBD2 (6 bases). The germline CDR1 and CDR2 sequences are SGHTA and FQGNSA. The ends were cut back, 6 bases at V and 3 bases at J, with 22 bases in the middle. The CDR3 is 17 residues long. CDR3 amino acids: CASSPPQGRDSTDTQYF. CDR3 DNA sequence: TGTGCCAGCAGTCCCCCCCAAGGGCGGGACTCAACAGATACGCAGTATTTT. Based on the CDR3 plus reference TRBV7-2 and TRBJ2-3, the full variable domain is GAGVSQSPSNKVTEKGKDVELRCDPISGHTALYWYRQSLGQGLEFLIYFQGNSAPDKSGLPSDRFSAERTGGSVSTLTIQRTQQEDSAVYLCASSPPQGRDSTDTQYFGPGTRLTVL.

This clonotype was recorded a few times. The V gene is TRBV4-3, the J gene TRBJ2-3, with TRBD1 matching 9 bases. This CDR3 contains 17 residues. Germline loops: CDR1 LGHNA, CDR2 YSLEER. With 1 base clipped from V and 4 bases from J, the junction kept 9 bases outside the gene matches. CDR3 region: CASSQAPPGQGADTQYF. The CDR3 nucleotides read TGCGCCAGCAGCCAAGCCCCTCCGGGACAGGGTGCAGATACGCAGTATTTT.

This clonotype was counted a few times. This rearrangement joins TRBV29-1 to TRBJ2-1, with D perhaps TRBD2 (5 bases). The CDR3 consists of 13 residues. Germline V CDR1 and CDR2: SQVTM, ANQGSEA. V was trimmed by 7 bases and J by 4 bases, leaving 14 bases between them. CDR3 in amino acids: CSAVTRTYNEQFF. CDR3 coding DNA: TGCAGCGCCGTGACCAGGACTTACAATGAGCAGTTCTTC.

The chain combines TRBV3-1 with TRBJ2-3, with 12 bases that match TRBD2. The CDR3 extends over 17 amino acids. Per germline, CDR1 LGHDT and CDR2 YNNKEL (reference sequence). J lost 7 bases, V lost 0 bases, and 8 bases had no gene match. In DNA, the CDR3 is TGTGCCAGCAGCCAAGATAGCCGAACTAGCGGGAGGAATACGCAGTATTTT. It yields the protein CASSQDSRTSGRNTQYF.

CDR3 region: CAIREPGQGAYEQYF. The CDR3 bases are TGTGCCATCAGGGAACCGGGACAGGGGGCTTACGAGCAGTACTTC. V is TRBV10-3 and J is TRBJ2-7, with 12 bases aligning to TRBD1. The CDR3 is made up of 15 amino acids. The V segment lost 6 bases and the J segment 4 bases; nucleotides outside the gene matches: 7. The germline CDR1 and CDR2 sequences are ENHRY and SYGVKD.

The V call is TRBV4-2, the J call TRBJ1-4, with D tentatively TRBD1 (6 bases). The ends were cut back, 2 bases at V and 0 bases at J, with 13 bases in the middle. This CDR3 is built from 17 residues. Germline V lookup: CDR1 LGHNA, CDR2 YNFKEQ. CDR3 sequence (DNA): TGTGCCAGCAGCCAAAACAGGGCTATTGCAACTAATGAAAAACTGTTTTTT. Protein sequence: CASSQNRAIATNEKLFF.